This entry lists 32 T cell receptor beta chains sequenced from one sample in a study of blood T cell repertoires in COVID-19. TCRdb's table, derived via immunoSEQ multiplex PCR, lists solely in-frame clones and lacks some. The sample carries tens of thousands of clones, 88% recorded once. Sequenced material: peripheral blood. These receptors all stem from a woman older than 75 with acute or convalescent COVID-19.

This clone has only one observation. CDR3 in DNA: TGTGCCAGCTCACCACAAATGGGGGCCGGGAACAACACTGAAGCTTTCTTT. Encoded protein: CASSPQMGAGNNTEAFF. This chain uses TRBV18 with TRBJ1-1; a possible D gene is TRBD1 (6 bases). The CDR3 extends over 17 amino acids. Trimming took 1 base from V and 2 from J, leaving 17 bases between them. Germline values: CDR1 KGHSH, CDR2 LQKENI.

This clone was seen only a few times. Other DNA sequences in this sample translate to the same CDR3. CDR3 sequence: CASSPGTEETQYF. The CDR3 region has the DNA TGTGCCAGCTCACCCGGGACAGAAGAGACCCAGTACTTC. This chain joins TRBV18 and TRBJ2-5; 7 bases agree with TRBD1. The CDR3 runs 13 residues. Trimming took 3 bases from V and 3 from J; bases not matched to a gene: 1. Germline V gene data show CDR1 as KGHSH and CDR2 as LQKENI.

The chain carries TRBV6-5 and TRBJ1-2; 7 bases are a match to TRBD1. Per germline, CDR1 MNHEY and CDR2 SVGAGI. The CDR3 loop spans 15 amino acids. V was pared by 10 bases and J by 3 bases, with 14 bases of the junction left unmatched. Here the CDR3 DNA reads TGTGCCATCAGACCCCGACAGGGCGTTGACTATGGCTACACCTTC. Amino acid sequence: CAIRPRQGVDYGYTF.

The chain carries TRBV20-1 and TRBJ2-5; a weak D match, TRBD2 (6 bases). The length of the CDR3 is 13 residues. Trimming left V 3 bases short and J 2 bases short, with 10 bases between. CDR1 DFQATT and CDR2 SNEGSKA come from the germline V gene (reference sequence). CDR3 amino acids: CSASGRDQETQYF. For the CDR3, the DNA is TGCAGTGCTAGTGGGCGGGATCAAGAGACCCAGTACTTC.

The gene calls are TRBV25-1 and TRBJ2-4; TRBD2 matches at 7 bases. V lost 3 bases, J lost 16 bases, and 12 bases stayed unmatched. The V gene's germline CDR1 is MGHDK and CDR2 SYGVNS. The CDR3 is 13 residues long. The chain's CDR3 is CASSEGGVTTRYF. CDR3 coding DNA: TGTGCCAGCAGTGAGGGGGGGGTCACCACTCGTTACTTC.

The CDR3: CASSLLAGSETEAFF. CDR3 sequence (DNA): TGCGCCAGCAGCTTGTTGGCAGGGTCGGAGACTGAAGCTTTCTTT. J is TRBJ1-1 and V is TRBV5-1, with a weak D call TRBD1 (5 bases). From germline, CDR1 is SGHRS and CDR2 YFSETQ. This CDR3 spans 15 amino acids. Deletions cut 1 base from V and 5 bases from J, with 15 bases between.

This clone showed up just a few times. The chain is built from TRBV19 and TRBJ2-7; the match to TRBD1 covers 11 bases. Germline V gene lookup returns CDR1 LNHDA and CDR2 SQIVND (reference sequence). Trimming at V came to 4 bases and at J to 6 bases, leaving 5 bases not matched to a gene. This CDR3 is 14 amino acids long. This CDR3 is CASSTPGQGGEQYF. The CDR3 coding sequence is TGTGCCAGTAGTACACCGGGACAGGGGGGCGAGCAGTACTTC.

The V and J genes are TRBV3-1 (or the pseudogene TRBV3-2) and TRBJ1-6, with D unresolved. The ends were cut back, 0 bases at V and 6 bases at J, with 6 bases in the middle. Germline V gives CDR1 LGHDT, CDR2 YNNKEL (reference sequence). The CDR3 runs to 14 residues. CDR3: CASSQDRGNSPLHF. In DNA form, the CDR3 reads TGTGCCAGCAGCCAAGACCGGGGTAATTCACCCCTCCACTTT.

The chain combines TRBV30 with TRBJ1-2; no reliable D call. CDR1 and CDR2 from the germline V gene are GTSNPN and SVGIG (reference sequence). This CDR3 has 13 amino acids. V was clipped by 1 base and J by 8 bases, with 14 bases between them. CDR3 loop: CAWSAGPGSGYTF. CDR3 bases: TGTGCCTGGAGTGCCGGGCCCGGGAGCGGCTACACCTTC.

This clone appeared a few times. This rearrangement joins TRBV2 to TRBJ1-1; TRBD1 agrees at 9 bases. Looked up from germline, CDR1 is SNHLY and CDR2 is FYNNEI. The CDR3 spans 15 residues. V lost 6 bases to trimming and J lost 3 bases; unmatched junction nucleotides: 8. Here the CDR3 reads CASRQGARFDTEAFF. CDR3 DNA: TGTGCCAGCAGACAGGGGGCGAGGTTTGACACTGAAGCTTTCTTT.

Here the CDR3 DNA reads TGTGCCAGCAGCTTGTTCCGGGGGGGGTACCATGAGCAGTTCTTC. Encoded protein: CASSLFRGGYHEQFF. The chain employs TRBV5-4 and TRBJ2-1; 8 bases match TRBD2. CDR1 is SGHNT, CDR2 YYREEE, per germline (reference sequence). The junction had 8 bases not matched to a gene; V was cut back by 1 base and J by 8 bases. The CDR3 has 15 residues.

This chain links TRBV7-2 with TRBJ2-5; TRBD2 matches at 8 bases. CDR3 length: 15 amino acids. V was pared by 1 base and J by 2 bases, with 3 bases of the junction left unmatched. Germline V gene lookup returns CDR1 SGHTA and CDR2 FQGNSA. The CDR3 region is CASSLVGGEQETQYF. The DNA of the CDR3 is TGTGCCAGCAGCTTAGTCGGGGGGGAGCAAGAGACCCAGTACTTC.

DNA for the CDR3: TGTGCCAGTAGTATAGCAGGGTCCGGCGCATATAGCAATCAGCCCCAGCATTTT. The encoded protein is CASSIAGSGAYSNQPQHF. The genes are TRBV19 and TRBJ1-5, with D perhaps matching TRBD1 (5 bases). Trimming left V 1 base short and J 0 bases short, with 16 bases between. There are 18 residues in the CDR3. The germline gives CDR1 LNHDA, CDR2 SQIVND (reference sequence).

The chain's CDR3 is CASSSRGNEQYF. CDR3 nucleotide sequence: TGTGCCAGCAGTTCCAGGGGCAACGAGCAGTACTTC. The chain uses TRBV28 and TRBJ2-7; D possibly corresponds to TRBD1 (6 bases). Germline CDR1 MDHEN, CDR2 SYDVKM. Trimming pared 4 bases from V and 5 bases from J, leaving 9 bases between. The CDR3 is 12 residues long.

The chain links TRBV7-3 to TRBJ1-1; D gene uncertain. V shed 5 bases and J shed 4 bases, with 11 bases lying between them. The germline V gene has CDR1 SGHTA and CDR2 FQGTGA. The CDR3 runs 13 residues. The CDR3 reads CASSTPGSTEAFF. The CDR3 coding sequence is TGTGCCAGCAGCACCCCCGGGAGCACTGAAGCTTTCTTT.

The CDR3 region is CASSKPTVAKNIQYF. CDR3 in DNA: TGTGCCAGCAGCAAACCTACAGTAGCCAAAAACATTCAGTACTTC. The chain combines TRBV6-2 or TRBV6-3 with TRBJ2-4; no firm D call. The CDR3 consists of 15 residues. Deletions cut 6 bases from V and 0 bases from J, with 12 bases between. Germline CDR1 reads MNHEY; CDR2 reads SVGEGT.

For the CDR3, the DNA is TGTGCCAGCAGCTTAGGTGCTCTCCCCGGGACAGATACGCAGTATTTT. Its protein product is CASSLGALPGTDTQYF. This chain joins TRBV7-2 and TRBJ2-3; D gene unclear. The CDR3 contains 16 residues. Trimming stripped 1 base from V and 3 bases from J, with 14 bases between. CDR1 and CDR2 (germline): SGHTA, FQGNSA.

CDR3 in DNA: TGTGCCAGCAGCGCCCCCGGGACAGGGGGAAATGAGCAGTTCTTC. Translation: CASSAPGTGGNEQFF. This chain joins TRBV9 and TRBJ2-1; TRBD1 matches 11 bases. This CDR3 contains 15 residues. Germline CDR1 and CDR2: SGDLS and YYNGEE. V was clipped by 3 bases and J by 7 bases; unmatched bases: 6.

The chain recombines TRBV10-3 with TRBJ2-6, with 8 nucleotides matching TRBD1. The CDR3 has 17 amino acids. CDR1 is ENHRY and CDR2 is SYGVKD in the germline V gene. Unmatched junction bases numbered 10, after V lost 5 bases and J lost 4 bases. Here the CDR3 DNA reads TGTGCCATCAGTAAGGACAGGGCCCAGGGGGGGGCCAACGTCCTGACTTTC. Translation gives CAISKDRAQGGANVLTF.

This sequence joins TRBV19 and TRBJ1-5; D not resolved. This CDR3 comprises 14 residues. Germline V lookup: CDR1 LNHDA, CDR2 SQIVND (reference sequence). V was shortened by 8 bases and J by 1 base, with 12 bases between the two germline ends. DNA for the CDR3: TGTGCCAGTGCCCCCCGAGAGAGCAATCAGCCCCAGCATTTT. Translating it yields CASAPRESNQPQHF. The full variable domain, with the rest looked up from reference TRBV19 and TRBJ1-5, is DGGITQSPKYLFRKEGQNVTLSCEQNLNHDAMYWYRQDPGQGLRLIYYSQIVNDFQKGDIAEGYSVSREKKESFPLTVTSAQKNPTAFYLCASAPRESNQPQHFGDGTRLSIL.

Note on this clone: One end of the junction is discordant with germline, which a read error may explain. CDR3 amino acids: CASSSGEYNEQFF. In nucleotides, the CDR3 is TGTGCTAGCAGCTCAGGCGAATACAATGAGCAGTTCTTC. The chain recombines TRBV7-7 with TRBJ2-1; D remains unclear. CDR1 and CDR2 from the germline V gene are SSHAT and FNYEAQ (reference sequence). This CDR3 comprises 13 residues.

The CDR3 region has the DNA TGTGCCAGTAGTATGCGGGGGTCCGATGAAAATATACAACTGTTTTTT. Encoded protein: CASSMRGSDENIQLFF. V usage is TRBV19 and J usage is TRBJ1-4; TRBD1 is a possible D gene (5 bases). The V end was cut by 3 bases, the J end by 12 bases, with 23 bases between. The CDR3 is 16 residues long. Germline CDR1 reads LNHDA; CDR2 reads SQIVND (reference sequence).

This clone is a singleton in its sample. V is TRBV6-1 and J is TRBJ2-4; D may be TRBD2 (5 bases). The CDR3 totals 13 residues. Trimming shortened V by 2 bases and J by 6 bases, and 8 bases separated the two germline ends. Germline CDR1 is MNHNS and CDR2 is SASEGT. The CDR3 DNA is TGTGCCAGCAGTGAATCTGAGGGAAACATTCAGTACTTC. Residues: CASSESEGNIQYF.

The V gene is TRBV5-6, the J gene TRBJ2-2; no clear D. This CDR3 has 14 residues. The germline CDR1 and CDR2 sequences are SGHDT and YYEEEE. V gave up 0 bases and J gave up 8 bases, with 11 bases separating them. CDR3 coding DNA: TGTGCCAGCAGCTTGGGGCGGTCCGGGGGGGAGCTGTTTTTT. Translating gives CASSLGRSGGELFF.

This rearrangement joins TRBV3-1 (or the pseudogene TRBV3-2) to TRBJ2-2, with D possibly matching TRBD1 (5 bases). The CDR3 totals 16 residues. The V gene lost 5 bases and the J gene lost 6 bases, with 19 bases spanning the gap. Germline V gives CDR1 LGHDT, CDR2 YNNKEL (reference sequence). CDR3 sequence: CASSSGGQGSPGELFF. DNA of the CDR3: TGTGCCAGCAGCTCAGGTGGGCAGGGTAGTCCCGGGGAGCTGTTTTTT.

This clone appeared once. The CDR3 DNA reads TGTGCCTGGAGTACGGGACAGGGTGTCTCACCCCTCCACTTT. Amino acids: CAWSTGQGVSPLHF. The chain joins TRBV30 to TRBJ1-6, with 9 bases that match TRBD1. J gave up 10 bases and V 2 bases, and 6 bases lay outside the gene matches. CDR1 and CDR2 from the germline V gene are GTSNPN and SVGIG (reference sequence). The CDR3 runs 14 residues.

The CDR3 here is CASSLAGTYEQYF. The CDR3 DNA follows: TGTGCCAGCAGCTTGGCTGGGACTTACGAGCAGTACTTC. The chain recombines TRBV5-6 with TRBJ2-7, with D perhaps matching TRBD2 (6 bases). Trimming shortened V by 0 bases and J by 4 bases, and 8 bases separated the two germline ends. There are 13 residues in the CDR3. Germline V gives CDR1 SGHDT, CDR2 YYEEEE.

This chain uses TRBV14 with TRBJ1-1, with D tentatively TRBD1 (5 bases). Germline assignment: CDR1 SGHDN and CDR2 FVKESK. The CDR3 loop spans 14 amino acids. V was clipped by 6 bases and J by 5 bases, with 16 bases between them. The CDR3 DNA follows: TGTGCCAGCAGGTCAAGGGCAGGGAGGACTGAAGCTTTCTTT. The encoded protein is CASRSRAGRTEAFF. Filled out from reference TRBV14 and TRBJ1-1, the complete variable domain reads EAGVTQFPSHSVIEKGQTVTLRCDPISGHDNLYWYRRVMGKEIKFLLHFVKESKQDESGMPNNRFLAERTGGTYSTLKVQPAELEDSGVYFCASRSRAGRTEAFFGQGTRLTVV.

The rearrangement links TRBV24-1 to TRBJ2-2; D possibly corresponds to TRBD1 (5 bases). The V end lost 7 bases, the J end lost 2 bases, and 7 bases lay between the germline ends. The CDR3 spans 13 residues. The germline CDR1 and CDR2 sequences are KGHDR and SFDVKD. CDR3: CATRDTNTGELFF. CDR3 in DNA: TGTGCCACCAGGGACACCAACACCGGGGAGCTGTTTTTT.

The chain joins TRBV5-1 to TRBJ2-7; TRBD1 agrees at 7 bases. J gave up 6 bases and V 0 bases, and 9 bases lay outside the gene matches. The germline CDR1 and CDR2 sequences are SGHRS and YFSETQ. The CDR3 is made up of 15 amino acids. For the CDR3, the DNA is TGCGCCAGCAGCTTGGAAACGACAGGGATCGGCGAGCAGTACTTC. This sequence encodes CASSLETTGIGEQYF.

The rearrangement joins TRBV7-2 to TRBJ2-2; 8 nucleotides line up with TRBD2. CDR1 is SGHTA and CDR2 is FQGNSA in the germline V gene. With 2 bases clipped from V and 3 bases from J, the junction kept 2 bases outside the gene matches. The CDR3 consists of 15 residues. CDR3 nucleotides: TGTGCCAGCAGCTTACGGCGGGGGGACACCGGGGAGCTGTTTTTT. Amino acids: CASSLRRGDTGELFF.

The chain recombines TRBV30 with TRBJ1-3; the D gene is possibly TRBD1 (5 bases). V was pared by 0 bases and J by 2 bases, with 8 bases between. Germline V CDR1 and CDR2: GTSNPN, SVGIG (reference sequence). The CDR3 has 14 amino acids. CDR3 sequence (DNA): TGTGCCTGGAGTGTCAGCAGGGCTGGAAACACCATATATTTT. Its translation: CAWSVSRAGNTIYF.